Listed here are 8 T cell receptor beta chains from one sample, sequenced in a study of radiotherapy plus CTLA-4 blockade in lung cancer. Generated by immunoSEQ multiplex PCR, the TCRdb table keeps only in-frame clones and is missing some. Among 60,000 to 70,000 clones listed, about 80% were seen once. Source: peripheral blood, taken from a patient treated with radiotherapy plus ipilimumab. The receptors here all came from a human donor with non-small cell lung cancer who had a partial response to radiotherapy plus ipilimumab.

In the case of this clone: An end of the junction differs from the germline gene, which may be a read error. The chain uses TRBV7-3 and TRBJ2-1, with 11 bases lining up with TRBD2. The germline V gene encodes CDR1 SGHTA and CDR2 FQGTGA. This CDR3 is 15 amino acids long. Written as DNA, the CDR3 is TGTGCCAGCAGCCTAACTAGCGGGAGTACGGCTGAGCAGTTCTTC. Its protein is CASSLTSGSTAEQFF.

The DNA for the CDR3 is TGTGCCGGGTCTGGGGGCGCGGTACCCATTCCGTACTTC. Amino acids: CAGSGGAVPIPYF. The V call is TRBV28, the J call TRBJ2-7, with D possibly matching TRBD1 (6 bases). This CDR3 comprises 13 residues. The germline V gene encodes CDR1 MDHEN and CDR2 SYDVKM. V was shortened by 11 bases and J by 12 bases, with 26 bases between the two germline ends. The whole variable domain, filled in from reference TRBV28 and TRBJ2-7, reads DVKVTQSSRYLVKRTGEKVFLECVQDMDHENMFWYRQDPGLGLRLIYFSYDVKMKEKGDIPEGYSVSREKKERFSLILESASTNQTSMYLCAGSGGAVPIPYFGPGTRLTVT.

The gene calls are TRBV6-1 and TRBJ2-2; TRBD2 matches 9 bases. Germline V gene lookup returns CDR1 MNHNS and CDR2 SASEGT. V was pared by 2 bases and J by 3 bases, with 4 bases of the junction left unmatched. This CDR3 is 16 amino acids long. The CDR3, as DNA: TGTGCCAGCAGTGAAATCAGCGGGGGGTACACCGGGGAGCTGTTTTTT. This codes for CASSEISGGYTGELFF.

The CDR3 here is CASSWGRDRSYEQYF. DNA for the CDR3: TGTGCCAGCAGTTGGGGAAGGGACAGGTCCTACGAGCAGTACTTC. This sequence joins TRBV6-1 and TRBJ2-7; 8 nucleotides agree with TRBD1. Losses at the gene ends were 5 bases for V and 1 base for J; bases not matched to a gene: 7. Germline V CDR1 and CDR2: MNHNS, SASEGT. This CDR3 contains 15 residues.

V and J are TRBV28 and TRBJ1-4, with D possibly being TRBD1 (5 bases). The germline gives CDR1 MDHEN, CDR2 SYDVKM. This CDR3 region has 15 residues. Trimming pared 1 base from V and 8 bases from J, leaving 14 bases between. This CDR3 is CASSLYWGVGEKLFF. CDR3 nucleotide sequence: TGTGCCAGCAGTTTATATTGGGGGGTAGGAGAAAAACTGTTTTTT.

The chain joins TRBV28 to TRBJ1-3; perhaps TRBD1 as D (5 bases). Trimming left V 3 bases short and J 0 bases short, with 12 bases between. The CDR3 extends over 16 amino acids. The V gene's germline CDR1 is MDHEN and CDR2 SYDVKM. CDR3 DNA: TGTGCCAGCAGTTTGCCAGACAGCCACTCTGGAAACACCATATATTTT. This gives the protein CASSLPDSHSGNTIYF.

The sample holds a few counts of this clone. This chain uses TRBV6-1 with TRBJ1-2, with D possibly matching TRBD1 (6 bases). Germline values: CDR1 MNHNS, CDR2 SASEGT. The CDR3 sequence is 14 residues long. Trimming removed 7 bases from V and 2 bases from J, with 14 bases in between. The CDR3 coding sequence is TGTGCCAGCACCCGTAACAGGGACAACTATGGCTACACCTTC. Translating it yields CASTRNRDNYGYTF.

The chain uses TRBV5-1 and TRBJ2-7; D is unresolved. Trimming took off 3 bases at V and 5 bases at J, with 18 bases between the two ends. Germline CDR1 and CDR2: SGHRS and YFSETQ. CDR3 length: 15 residues. The CDR3 region is CASSSLGGLVDEQYF. Here the CDR3 DNA reads TGCGCCAGCAGCTCCCTCGGTGGTCTGGTAGACGAGCAGTACTTC.